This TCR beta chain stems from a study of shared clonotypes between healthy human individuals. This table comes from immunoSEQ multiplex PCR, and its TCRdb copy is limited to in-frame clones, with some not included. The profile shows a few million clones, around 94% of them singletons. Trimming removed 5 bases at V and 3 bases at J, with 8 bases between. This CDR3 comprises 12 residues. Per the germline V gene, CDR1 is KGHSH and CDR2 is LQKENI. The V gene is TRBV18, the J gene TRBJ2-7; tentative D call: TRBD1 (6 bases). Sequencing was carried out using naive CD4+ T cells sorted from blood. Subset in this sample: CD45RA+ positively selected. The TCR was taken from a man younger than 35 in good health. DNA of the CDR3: TGTGCCAGCTCAAAGGACAGCTACGAGCAGTACTTC. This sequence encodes CASSKDSYEQYF.